The entry below describes one T cell receptor beta chain. Antigen unknown. Reverse transcription of about 0.45 to 1 ug RNA used random hexamers. Amplification of TCR beta CDR3 spanned 54 Vbeta and 13 Jbeta via immunoSEQ multiplex PCR. TCRdb re-called the immunoSEQ multiplex PCR reads with MiXCR, one entry per CDR3 protein. This table has around 130,000 distinct CDR3 sequences, approximately 89% appearing once. These data belong to a study of CD8 T cells in Susac syndrome. Overall study findings and caveats: The authors acknowledged that their TCR sequencing and HLA analysis involved a relatively small number of individuals.

CD8+ and CD4+ blood T cells underwent TCR beta sequencing. Isolation of CD8+ and CD4+ T cells was performed negatively, whereas enrichment of TEMRA cells was done by FACS. The TCR comes from a human donor with multiple sclerosis. Input material: CD8+ T cells from PBMCs.

This chain's CDR3 is CASSENYYEQYF. CDR3 DNA: TGTGCCAGCAGTGAGAATTACTACGAGCAGTACTTC. V gene TRBV6-1 combines with J gene TRBJ2-7; D is unclear. Trimming took 3 bases from V and 3 from J, leaving 6 bases between them. Germline V gives CDR1 MNHNS, CDR2 SASEGT. The CDR3 consists of 12 residues.